These T cell receptor beta chains were read from a single sample in a study of human T cells and chemical hapten exposure. TCRdb re-analysed the RACE reads in MiXCR, keeping a single row per CDR3 protein. Of around 360,000 distinct CDR3 sequences listed, around 6% are singletons. The sample consisted of whole blood, taken in connection with sensitization to the hapten diphenylcyclopropenone (DPC). Receptors originate from a woman aged 18 to 35 with alopecia areata. Some clones in this sample may be carry-over from other donors' samples. Both conserved end residues are trimmed from each CDR3. The order of the fields is V gene, CDR3 protein.

TRBV19	ASKKGATYNEQF
TRBV12-3/TRBV12-4	ASSFLRGSHEQY
TRBV5-1	ASSLMDFTTGELF
TRBV12-3/TRBV12-4	ASLSQRVGSTGELF
TRBV3-1	ASSQAQTGGNEKLF
TRBV6-5	ASGRDRGTYEQY
TRBV19	ASSAPASYNEQF
TRBV12-3/TRBV12-4	ASSSYRDEQY
TRBV11-2	ASSTYSGNTIY
TRBV6-5	ASSYAGPYGYT
TRBV29-1	TANPTEGETQY
TRBV3-1	ASAGDSDGYT
TRBV7-9	ASGNRGLNGVEAF
TRBV12-3/TRBV12-4	ASSLAGRSSYEQY
TRBV13	ASSGPDEKLF
TRBV7-2	ASSLLESSEQY
TRBV11-1	ASSPERFSTDTQY
TRBV27	ASSLWSTGELF
TRBV5-1	ASSLDSGDRRYGYT
TRBV4-1	ASSQDWGSAQPQH
TRBV7-9	ASSPGTVINQPQH
TRBV29-1	SVGKQGGETQY
TRBV2	ASSEVLLEAEAF
TRBV10-3	AISPTGGDYGYT
TRBV13	ASSLGRDRSVAEAF
TRBV5-4	ASSTPGTIYNEQF
TRBV11-2	AILGDQKPEAF
TRBV11-1	ASSRRSTRAF
TRBV5-5	ASSTGQAVGELF
TRBV7-2	ASSLPQTGVHYGYT
TRBV6-2/TRBV6-3	ASSKRQERYEQF
TRBV10-2	ASSERGRNYGYT
TRBV10-3	AISVSGGYNEQF
TRBV24-1	ATSDPTDVSEQY
TRBV3-1	ASSAQGRGNIQY
TRBV7-9	ASSSTGGPSVPLH
TRBV6-2/TRBV6-3	ASSAGLATDTQY
TRBV10-3	AIKPGQGLHDEQF
TRBV7-8	ASSPGTSGGVSTDTQY
TRBV29-1	SVEGAPNSNTEAF
TRBV6-2/TRBV6-3	ASSYVGDVAKNIQY
TRBV4-3	ASSQATRREQY
TRBV28	ASAPEQGSEQY
TRBV27	ASSLSIPSRRGDTDTQY
TRBV6-2/TRBV6-3	ASRPEDRFYGYT